The sequence of this TCR beta chain was determined in a study of early T cells in non-severe SARS-CoV-2 infection. This clonotype was seen ten or more times. TCRdb recomputed calls from the 5' RACE reads with MiXCR, one row per CDR3 protein. The sample records 95,000 to 100,000 distinct CDR3 sequences, less than 15% being singletons. The origin of this receptor is an adult who was a healthcare worker with PCR-confirmed SARS-CoV-2 infection or an uninfected control (not recorded which). Sequencing was done on a sample of whole blood.

The CDR3 DNA is TGTGCCAGTAGCACCCCCGGGACAGGGACGGGAGGCTACACCTTC. This encodes CASSTPGTGTGGYTF. The chain has TRBV19 and TRBJ1-2; 9 bases fit TRBD1. The CDR3 is made up of 15 amino acids. The germline V gene has CDR1 LNHDA and CDR2 SQIVND (reference sequence). Trimming took 6 bases from V and 8 from J; bases not matched to a gene: 13.